This T cell receptor (beta chain) was sequenced during a study of shared clonotypes between healthy human individuals. Findings and limits, study-wide: Naive subsets typically showed greater estimated richness than memory subsets.

The assay was immunoSEQ multiplex PCR, and TCRdb's table has in-frame clones only and misses some. This table has about 2,500,000 clones, 85% to 95% appearing once. This clone was counted once. Its antigen is not identified. V shed 7 bases, J shed 1 base, and the junction held 1 base outside the gene matches. CDR1 and CDR2 from the germline V gene are SGHRS and YFSETQ. The CDR3 consists of 12 residues. This TCR came from a man between 18 and 35 years old in good health. V and J are TRBV5-1 and TRBJ2-7, with 8 bases lining up with TRBD1. The sequenced sample consisted of naive CD4+ T cells sorted from blood. Subset denoted: CD45RA+ positively selected. The CDR3 loop is CASRQGSYEQYF. CDR3 nucleotide sequence: TGCGCCAGCCGACAGGGGTCCTACGAGCAGTACTTC.